The 8 T cell receptor beta chains below come from one sample, sequenced in a study of response to subunit inactivated influenza vaccine. TCRdb independently ran MiXCR on the RT-PCR reads; one entry per CDR3 protein. The sample records 430,000 or so distinct CDR3 sequences, approximately 11% being singletons. The material was PBMCs from blood, obtained more than 35 days after vaccination. Receptors were obtained from a man in his forties or fifties who received an inactivated influenza vaccine.

CDR3 in DNA: TGCAGTGCTAGAGATCTTGGAAGCGGCAGTGAGCAGTTCTTC. It is translated as CSARDLGSGSEQFF. The chain recombines TRBV20-1 with TRBJ2-1; TRBD2 is a possible D gene (5 bases). V gave up 0 bases and J gave up 9 bases, with 15 bases separating them. Germline V lookup: CDR1 DFQATT, CDR2 SNEGSKA (reference sequence). This CDR3 spans 14 amino acids.

The chain recombines TRBV11-2 with TRBJ2-5; 14 nucleotides agree with TRBD2. The CDR3 has 18 amino acids. Germline CDR1 and CDR2: SGHAT and FQNNGV. Trimming took 1 base from V and 5 from J; bases not matched to a gene: 9. The CDR3 reads CASSLVVGLAGGGETQYF. In DNA, the CDR3 is TGTGCCAGCAGCTTAGTCGTAGGACTAGCGGGGGGAGGGGAGACCCAGTACTTC.

The rearrangement links TRBV5-5 to TRBJ2-7; TRBD2 matches 7 bases. V shed 3 bases, J shed 0 bases, and the junction held 9 bases outside the gene matches. The CDR3 totals 16 residues. Germline CDR1 SGHKS, CDR2 YYEKEE (reference sequence). The CDR3 loop is CASSSWTGLSSYEQYF. The CDR3, as DNA: TGTGCCAGCAGCTCCTGGACGGGACTAAGCTCCTACGAGCAGTACTTC.

This clonotype was seen only a few times. The chain combines TRBV24-1 with TRBJ2-3; D may be TRBD1 or TRBD2 (5 bases each). The length of the CDR3 is 14 residues. The V gene's germline CDR1 is KGHDR and CDR2 SFDVKD. V lost 4 bases and J 0 bases, leaving 7 bases between the germline ends. For the CDR3, the DNA is TGTGCCACCAGTGAACGGGACAGCACAGATACGCAGTATTTT. It encodes CATSERDSTDTQYF.

The rearrangement uses TRBV3-1 and TRBJ2-2, with 9 bases matching TRBD2. The trim removed 4 bases at V and 6 bases at J, leaving 9 bases unmatched. Germline CDR1 LGHDT, CDR2 YNNKEL (reference sequence). The CDR3 totals 16 residues. CDR3 nucleotide sequence: TGTGCCAGCAGCCCCCTGGGGCGGGGGGGCCCCGGGGAGCTGTTTTTT. Translation gives CASSPLGRGGPGELFF.

This clonotype was detected a few times. CDR3 DNA sequence: TGTGCCAGCAGTTACTCGATTCCGGATTGGACCCAGTACTTC. It translates to CASSYSIPDWTQYF. V usage is TRBV6-2 or TRBV6-3 and J usage is TRBJ2-5, with no clear D. Germline V gene sequence: CDR1 MNHEY, CDR2 SVGEGT. V lost 0 bases, J lost 7 bases, and 12 bases lay in between. This CDR3 contains 14 residues.

The rearrangement links TRBV6-1 to TRBJ1-2, with TRBD1 matching over 7 bases. The CDR3 consists of 14 residues. The germline V gene encodes CDR1 MNHNS and CDR2 SASEGT. Trimming at V came to 6 bases and at J to 7 bases, leaving 11 bases not matched to a gene. This CDR3 reads CASRVGGASGGYTF. CDR3 DNA sequence: TGTGCCAGCAGGGTAGGGGGCGCGTCGGGTGGCTACACCTTC.

The rearrangement links TRBV5-1 to TRBJ2-3; 13 bases line up with TRBD2. Unmatched junction bases numbered 9, after V lost 5 bases and J lost 6 bases. Germline CDR1 reads SGHRS; CDR2 reads YFSETQ. The CDR3 sequence is 16 residues long. The CDR3 region is CASSLPGLAGADTQYF. The CDR3 nucleotides are TGCGCCAGCAGTTTACCAGGACTAGCGGGAGCGGATACGCAGTATTTT.